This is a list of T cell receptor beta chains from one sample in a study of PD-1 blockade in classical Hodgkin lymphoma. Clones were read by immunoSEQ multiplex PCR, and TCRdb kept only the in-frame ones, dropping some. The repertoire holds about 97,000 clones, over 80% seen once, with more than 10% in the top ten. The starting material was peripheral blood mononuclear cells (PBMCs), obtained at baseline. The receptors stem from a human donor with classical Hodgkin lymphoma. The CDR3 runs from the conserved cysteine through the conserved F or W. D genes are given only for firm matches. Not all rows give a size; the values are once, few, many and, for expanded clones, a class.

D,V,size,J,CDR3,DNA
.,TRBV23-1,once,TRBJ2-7,CASLQIGEQYF,TGCGCCAGCCTCCAAATCGGCGAGCAGTACTTC
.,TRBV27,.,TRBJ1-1,CASRWEGRGNTEAFF,TGTGCCAGCAGATGGGAGGGAAGGGGGAACACTGAAGCTTTCTTT
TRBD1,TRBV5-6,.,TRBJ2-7,CASSRTGVWEQYF,TGTGCCAGCAGTCGGACAGGGGTTTGGGAGCAGTACTTC
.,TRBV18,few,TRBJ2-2,CASSPTGPNTGELFF,TGTGCCAGCTCACCGACAGGTCCGAACACCGGGGAGCTGTTTTTT
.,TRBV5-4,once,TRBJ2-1,CASSPGTVYNEQFF,TGTGCCAGCAGCCCGGGGACGGTTTACAATGAGCAGTTCTTC
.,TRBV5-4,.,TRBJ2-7,CASSFRTGPPPHEQYF,TGTGCCAGCAGCTTCAGGACGGGACCTCCGCCCCACGAGCAGTACTTC
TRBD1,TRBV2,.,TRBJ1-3,CASTVGQGAPGNTIYF,TGTGCCAGCACCGTGGGACAGGGAGCTCCTGGAAACACCATATATTTT
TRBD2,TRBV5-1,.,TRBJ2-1,CASRPGALAVDNEQFF,TGCGCCAGCAGGCCAGGGGCACTAGCGGTCGACAATGAGCAGTTCTTC
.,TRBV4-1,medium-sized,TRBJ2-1,CASSQAGWDEQFF,TGCGCCAGCAGCCAAGCGGGGTGGGATGAGCAGTTCTTC
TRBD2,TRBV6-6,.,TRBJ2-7,CATRAAGVREQYF,TGTGCCACCCGGGCAGCGGGAGTTCGCGAGCAGTACTTC
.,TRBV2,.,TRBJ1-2,CASRLDGYTF,TGTGCCAGCAGGTTGGATGGCTACACCTTC
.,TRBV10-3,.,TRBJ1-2,CAISESTGLFGYGYTF,TGTGCCATCAGTGAGTCAACAGGCCTTTTTGGCTATGGCTACACCTTC
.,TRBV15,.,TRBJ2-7,CATSRGSLGYEQYF,TGTGCCACCAGCAGAGGATCTCTAGGCTACGAGCAGTACTTC
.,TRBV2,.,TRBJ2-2,CASSELQATGELFF,TGTGCCAGCAGTGAACTCCAGGCCACCGGGGAGCTGTTTTTT
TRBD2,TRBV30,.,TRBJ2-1,CAWSPLAGTYNEQFF,TGTGCCTGGAGCCCGCTAGCGGGAACCTACAATGAGCAGTTCTTC
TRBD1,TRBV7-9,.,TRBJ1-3,CASSPTGGISGNTIYF,TGTGCCAGCAGCCCGACAGGGGGGATTTCTGGAAACACCATATATTTT
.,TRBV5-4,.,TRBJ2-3,CASSSTDVTDTQYF,TGTGCCAGCAGCTCCACGGACGTTACAGATACGCAGTATTTT
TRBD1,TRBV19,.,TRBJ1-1,CASSIPRGGLNTEAFF,TGTGCCAGTAGTATCCCCCGAGGGGGCTTGAACACTGAAGCTTTCTTT
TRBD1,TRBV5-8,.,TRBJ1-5,CASSGRDRVFQPQHF,TGTGCCAGCAGCGGCCGGGACAGGGTTTTTCAGCCCCAGCATTTT
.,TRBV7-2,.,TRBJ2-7,CASSSGLSYEQYF,TGTGCCAGCAGCTCGGGACTGTCCTACGAGCAGTACTTC
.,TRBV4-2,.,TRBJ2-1,CASSQEGQGVNEQFF,TGTGCCAGCAGCCAAGAAGGTCAGGGCGTCAATGAGCAGTTCTTC
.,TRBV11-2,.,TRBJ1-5,CASSSTGTSNQPQHF,TGTGCCAGCAGCTCCACAGGTACGAGCAATCAGCCCCAGCATTTT
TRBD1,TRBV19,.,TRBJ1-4,CASSIWGQEQKLFF,TGTGCCAGTAGTATATGGGGACAGGAGCAAAAACTGTTTTTT
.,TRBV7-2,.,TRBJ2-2,CASRSGSTGELFF,TGTGCCAGCAGGTCGGGGAGCACCGGGGAGCTGTTTTTT
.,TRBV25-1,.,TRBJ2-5,CASSQGRTQYF,TGTGCCAGCAGCCAAGGGAGGACCCAGTACTTC
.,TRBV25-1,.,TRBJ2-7,CASSFRADGEQYF,TGTGCCAGCAGTTTCCGGGCGGATGGCGAGCAGTACTTC
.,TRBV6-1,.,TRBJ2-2,CASSEAEPTGELFF,TGTGCCAGCAGTGAAGCAGAACCAACCGGGGAGCTGTTTTTT
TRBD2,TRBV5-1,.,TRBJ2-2,CASSPEGLAGADTGELFF,TGCGCCAGCAGCCCGGAAGGACTAGCGGGAGCAGACACCGGGGAGCTGTTTTTT
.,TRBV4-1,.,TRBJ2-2,CASSQDQAGGTGELFF,TGCGCCAGCAGCCAAGATCAGGCCGGGGGAACCGGGGAGCTGTTTTTT
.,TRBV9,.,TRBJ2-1,CASSVGGQTNEQFF,TGTGCCAGCAGCGTAGGAGGACAGACCAATGAGCAGTTCTTC
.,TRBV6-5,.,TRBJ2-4,CASSYGPAAKNIQYF,TGTGCCAGCAGTTATGGGCCCGCCGCCAAAAACATTCAGTACTTC
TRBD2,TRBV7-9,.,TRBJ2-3,CASSPYSGTSTDTQYF,TGTGCCAGCAGCCCGTATAGCGGGACCAGCACAGATACGCAGTATTTT
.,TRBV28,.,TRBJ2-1,CAISSGQFSYNEQFF,TGTGCCATCTCTAGTGGGCAATTCTCCTACAATGAGCAGTTCTTC
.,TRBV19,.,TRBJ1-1,CASSMAGIMNTEAFF,TGTGCCAGTAGTATGGCAGGAATAATGAACACTGAAGCTTTCTTT